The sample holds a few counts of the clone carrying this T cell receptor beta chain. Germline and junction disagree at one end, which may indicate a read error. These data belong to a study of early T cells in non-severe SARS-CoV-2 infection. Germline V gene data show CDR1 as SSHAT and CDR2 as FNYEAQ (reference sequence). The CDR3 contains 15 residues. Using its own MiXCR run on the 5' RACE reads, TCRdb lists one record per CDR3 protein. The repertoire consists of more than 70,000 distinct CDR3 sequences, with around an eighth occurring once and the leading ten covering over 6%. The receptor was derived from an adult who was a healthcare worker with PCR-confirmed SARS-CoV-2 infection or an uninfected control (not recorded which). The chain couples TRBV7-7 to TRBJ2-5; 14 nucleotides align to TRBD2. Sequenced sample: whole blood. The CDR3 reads CASSSGLAGVETQYF. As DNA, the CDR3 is TGTGCTAGCAGCTCGGGACTAGCGGGAGTGGAGACCCAGTACTTC. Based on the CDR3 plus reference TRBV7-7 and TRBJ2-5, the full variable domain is GAGVSQSPRYKVTKRGQDVTLRCDPISSHATLYWYQQALGQGPEFLTYFNYEAQPDKSGLPSDRFSAERPEGSISTLTIQRTEQRDSAMYRCASSSGLAGVETQYFGPGTRLLVL.